This T cell receptor beta chain comes out of a study of blood T cell repertoires in COVID-19 (dated by TCRdb to the early 2020s). With regard to the full study: Collaborator samples came from the United States, Italy and Spain and covered acute and convalescent phases of COVID-19. HLA class I and class II types, where available, came from metadata supplied by the sample provider rather than from assay-based typing. The prospective study material was composed of cDNA or gDNA derived from T cells, B-cell-depleted T cells, or PBMCs. Nearly every sample came with metadata listing a de-identified subject ID, COVID-19 status, age in years and sex. A freely available public database, intended as a resource for researchers studying the immune response to SARS-CoV-2, is where the repertoires were released. Deeply sampled blood TCRbeta repertoires from subjects exposed to, actively infected with, or recovered from COVID-19 were included in the dataset. The samples were drawn from two sources: the first 160 participants of the ongoing ImmuneRACE study, and fewer than 1,500 subjects contributed by 6 global collaborators. Broad study findings and their caveats: How much clinical and demographic metadata was included differed by source and by participant, and the metadata was provided uncurated.

Comments on this clone: The antigen it binds to is not known. Base-call qualities are not available, and no considerably larger clone is one nucleotide away.

The collaborating institutions used their own protocols to collect whole blood in K2EDTA tubes. For TCRbeta analysis, collaborator samples were shipped as frozen whole blood, as isolated PBMCs, or as DNA extracted from either sample type. Deletion took 4 bases off V and 2 bases off J, with a span of 15 bases between the germline ends. Looking up the germline V gene (reference sequence) yields CDR1 PRHDT and CDR2 FYEKMQ. The CDR3, cysteine through phenylalanine, is 15 amino acids long. Only the CDR3 portion is preserved as DNA: 45 bases, with reading frame beginning at the first base. TCRbeta CDR3 regions were amplified from genomic DNA by means of the immunoSEQ Assay, a bias-controlled multiplex PCR. Per the authors' processing: The number of nucleated cells in each sample was estimated from the amplification of reference gene primers within the assay. To quantify the absolute abundance of each unique TCRbeta CDR3 rearrangement, sequence reads were collapsed and filtered. For each sample, productive Simpson clonality was calculated as the square root of Simpson's diversity index across productive rearrangements. TCRdb took over this immuneACCESS table, retaining in-frame rearrangements with V and J assigned. Such tables are incomplete; in checked studies, under half of the missing clones stem from an unresolved V gene, and the remainder is unexplained. V and J calls and clone size are copied from that table; D and trimming were computed from the DNA. This sample is represented by around 60,000 clones; roughly 92% of them were singletons. Of the sample, 4.5% to 5.5% is held by the ten largest clones.

The receptor was isolated from a man between 45 and 60 years old with active COVID-19. Specimen: peripheral blood. This receptor chain uses TRBV13 and TRBJ2-7; the D gene is possibly TRBD1, with 6 bases matching. The CDR3: CASSSGGTQTYEQYF. The DNA reads as follows: TGTGCCAGCAGCTCGGGTGGGACACAAACCTACGAGCAGTACTTC. Where the CDR3 stops, the reference TRBV13 and TRBJ2-7 genes take over; the full variable domain is AAGVIQSPRHLIKEKRETATLKCYPIPRHDTVYWYQQGPGQDPQFLISFYEKMQSDKGSIPDRFSAQQFSDYHSELNMSSLELGDSALYFCASSSGGTQTYEQYFGPGTRLTVT.